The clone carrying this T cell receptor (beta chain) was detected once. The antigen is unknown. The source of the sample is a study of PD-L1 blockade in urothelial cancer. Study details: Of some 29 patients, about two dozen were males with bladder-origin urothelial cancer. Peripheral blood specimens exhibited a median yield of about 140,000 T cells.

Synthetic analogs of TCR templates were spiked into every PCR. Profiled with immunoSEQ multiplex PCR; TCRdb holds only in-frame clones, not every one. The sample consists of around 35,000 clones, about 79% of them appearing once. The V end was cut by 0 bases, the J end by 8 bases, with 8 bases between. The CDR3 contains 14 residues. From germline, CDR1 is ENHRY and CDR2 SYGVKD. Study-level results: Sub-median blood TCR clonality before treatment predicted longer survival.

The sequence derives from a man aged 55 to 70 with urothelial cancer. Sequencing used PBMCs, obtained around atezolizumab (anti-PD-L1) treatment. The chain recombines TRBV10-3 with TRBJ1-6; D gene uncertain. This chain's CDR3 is CAISESFGDSPLHF. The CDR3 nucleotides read TGTGCCATCAGTGAGTCGTTCGGGGATTCACCCCTCCACTTT.